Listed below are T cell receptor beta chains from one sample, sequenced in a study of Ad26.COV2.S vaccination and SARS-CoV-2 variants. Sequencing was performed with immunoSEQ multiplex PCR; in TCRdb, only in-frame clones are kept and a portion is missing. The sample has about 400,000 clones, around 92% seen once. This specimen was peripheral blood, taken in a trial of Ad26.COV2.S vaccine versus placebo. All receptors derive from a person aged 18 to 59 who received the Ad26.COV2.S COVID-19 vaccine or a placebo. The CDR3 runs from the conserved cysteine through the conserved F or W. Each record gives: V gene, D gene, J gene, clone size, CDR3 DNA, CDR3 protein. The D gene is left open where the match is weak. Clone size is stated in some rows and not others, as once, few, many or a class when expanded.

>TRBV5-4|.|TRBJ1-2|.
TGTGCCAGCAGCTTGGACAGGGTATTGGGGAGCTATGGCTACACCTTC
CASSLDRVLGSYGYTF
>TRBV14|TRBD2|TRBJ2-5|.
TGTGCCAGCAGCCGTTGGACTAGCGAGGAGACCCAGTACTTC
CASSRWTSEETQYF
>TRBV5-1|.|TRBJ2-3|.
TGCGCCAGCAGCTTGGCCTTCCGTCGACCCGAAGATACGCAGTATTTT
CASSLAFRRPEDTQYF
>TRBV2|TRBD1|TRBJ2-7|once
TGTGCCAGCAGTGGGGACAGCCCCCGGCCGGGTGAGCAGTACTTC
CASSGDSPRPGEQYF
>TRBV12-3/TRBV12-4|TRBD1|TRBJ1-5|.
TGTGCCAGCAGTCTGGGCAGGGGGCAGCCCCAGCATTTT
CASSLGRGQPQHF
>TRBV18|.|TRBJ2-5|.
TGTGCCAGCGCACGCGGGCTCAAAGAGACCCAGTACTTC
CASARGLKETQYF
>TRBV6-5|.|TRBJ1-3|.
TGTGCCAGCAGTTACTCCAGGACACCTGGAAACACCATATATTTT
CASSYSRTPGNTIYF
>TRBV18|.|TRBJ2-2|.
TGTGCCAGCTCCCCCCTCAGGGTCGACACCGGGGAGCTGTTTTTT
CASSPLRVDTGELFF
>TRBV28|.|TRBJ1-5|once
TGTGCCAGCAGTAGGTCCAGGGTGTATAGCAATCAGCCCCAGCATTTT
CASSRSRVYSNQPQHF
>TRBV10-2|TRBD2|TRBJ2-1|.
TGCGCCAGTTATAGCGGGGGTTACAATGAGCAGTTCTTC
CASYSGGYNEQFF